Below, one T cell receptor beta chain is given with its context. These data are taken from a study of blood T cell repertoires in COVID-19. Per the study methods: Reference gene primer amplification gave nucleated cell count estimates. The data were produced by immunoSEQ multiplex PCR, yet TCRdb's version contains in-frame clones alone and is incomplete. V and J calls and clone size are those listed in that table; D and trimming were worked out from the DNA. Among 98,000 or so clones listed, around 84% were seen once. Trimming removed 4 bases at V and 1 base at J, with 11 bases between. Germline V CDR1 and CDR2: LNHDA, SQIVND (reference sequence). The CDR3 totals 15 residues.

The sequence derives from a woman aged 55-70 years in a cohort sampled during active or convalescent COVID-19. The chain has TRBV19 and TRBJ1-5; D gene unclear. The sample was peripheral blood. Here the CDR3 reads CASSRLLGSNQPQHF. In DNA form, the CDR3 reads TGTGCCAGTAGTAGGCTCCTCGGGAGCAATCAGCCCCAGCATTTT. Full variable domain (remainder filled in from reference TRBV19 and TRBJ1-5): DGGITQSPKYLFRKEGQNVTLSCEQNLNHDAMYWYRQDPGQGLRLIYYSQIVNDFQKGDIAEGYSVSREKKESFPLTVTSAQKNPTAFYLCASSRLLGSNQPQHFGDGTRLSIL.